This T cell receptor (beta chain) was retrieved from a study of T-cell memory formation after mild COVID-19. A few counts support this clonotype. What it recognizes is unknown. Sample barcodes and UMIs were carried by the TCR alpha and TCR beta cDNA libraries that 5'RACE generated with constant-segment primers. TCRdb passed the 5' RACE reads through MiXCR, listing each CDR3 protein once. The profile shows around 220,000 distinct CDR3 sequences, over 15% of them singletons. Overall study results and limits: Whereas later expanders leaned CD4+, clones contracting day 15 to 85 showed a balanced CD4/CD8 makeup.

The specimen sequenced was PBMCs or a T cell subset sorted from them (not recorded which). The receptor was isolated from a man between 18 and 35 years old who had mild COVID-19 (a few samples of this study predate the infection). Cell type and time point are not known.

The CDR3 DNA follows: TGTGCCAGCAGCCACAGGGGTGAGGAGACCCAGTACTTC. Residues: CASSHRGEETQYF. The gene calls are TRBV3-1 and TRBJ2-5; maybe TRBD1 (6 bases). Germline CDR1 LGHDT, CDR2 YNNKEL (reference sequence). With 3 bases removed from V and 5 bases from J, the gap between germline ends came to 10 bases. The CDR3 covers 13 residues.